One and the same sample provided the 26 T cell receptor beta chains below, sequenced in a study of cytomegalovirus exposure and HLA in healthy donors. The table came from immunoSEQ multiplex PCR; TCRdb's copy has only in-frame clones and leaves some out. Of some 69,000 clones listed, about 94% are singletons. The sample was PBMCs. These receptor sequences come from a man aged 18 to 30 in good health and CMV-seropositive.

V and J are TRBV30 and TRBJ2-1, with D maybe TRBD2 (6 bases). Looked up from germline, CDR1 is GTSNPN and CDR2 is SVGIG (reference sequence). Trimming pared 1 base from V and 5 bases from J, leaving 12 bases between. This CDR3 is built from 14 residues. CDR3 coding DNA: TGTGCCTGGAGTGAGGGACTTGGAGACAATGAGCAGTTCTTC. Its translation is CAWSEGLGDNEQFF.

The J gene is TRBJ2-7, the V gene TRBV6-6, with D maybe TRBD1 (5 bases). Germline V lookup: CDR1 MNHNY, CDR2 SVGAGI (reference sequence). The CDR3 consists of 15 residues. V lost 5 bases to trimming and J lost 0 bases, with 14 bases between them. CDR3 DNA sequence: TGTGCCAGCAGTCTGAAAGGGGCAACCTCCTACGAGCAGTACTTC. Translating it yields CASSLKGATSYEQYF.

The chain combines TRBV12-2 with TRBJ1-2; the table names TRBD1, a call not compared with the DNA. TRBV12-2 is tagged as a pseudogene. This CDR3 is built from 15 residues. The CDR3 protein is CASRYHRGDESGYTF. The CDR3 nucleotides are TGTGCAAGTCGCTATCACAGGGGTGACGAATCTGGCTACACCTTC.

J is TRBJ1-1 and V is TRBV21-1. TRBV21-1 counts as a pseudogene. CDR3 length: 15 residues. The CDR3 DNA is TGTGCCAGCAGCAAAGAGGGGAGGGGGATTACTGAAGCTTTCTTT. The encoded protein is CASSKEGRGITEAFF.

The chain joins TRBV15 to TRBJ2-7; 8 bases are a match to TRBD1. CDR1 and CDR2 from the germline V gene are LNHNV and YYDKDF (reference sequence). V was clipped by 3 bases and J by 0 bases; unmatched bases: 10. The CDR3 is 17 amino acids. This CDR3 reads CATSRKAAGTGSYEQYF. The DNA for the CDR3 is TGTGCCACCAGCAGGAAGGCAGCCGGGACAGGCTCCTACGAGCAGTACTTC.

The chain couples TRBV5-4 to TRBJ1-2; no firm D call. The CDR3 runs to 15 residues. The germline V and J ends were trimmed by 5 bases and 5 bases, with 19 bases remaining between them. Germline assignment: CDR1 SGHNT and CDR2 YYREEE (reference sequence). The CDR3 loop is CASRRAGSPGYGYTF. CDR3 DNA: TGTGCCAGCAGGAGAGCCGGATCCCCGGGGTATGGCTACACCTTC.

The rearrangement links TRBV18 to TRBJ2-7; D is possibly TRBD1 (5 bases). Trimming stripped 6 bases from V and 1 base from J, with 13 bases between. The CDR3 consists of 14 residues. Looked up from germline, CDR1 is KGHSH and CDR2 is LQKENI. CDR3 nucleotide sequence: TGTGCCAGCTCCCCCACCAGGGTTTCCTACGAGCAGTACTTC. It encodes CASSPTRVSYEQYF.

The rearrangement links TRBV9 to TRBJ2-1; a possible D gene is TRBD1 (5 bases). The CDR3 runs 13 residues. V was clipped by 10 bases and J by 5 bases, with 16 bases between them. The germline CDR1 and CDR2 sequences are SGDLS and YYNGEE. CDR3 nucleotides: TGTGCCGGGGCAAAGAGCCCGAACAATGAGCAGTTCTTC. It yields the protein CAGAKSPNNEQFF.

This clone was recorded only once. The chain has TRBV6-1 and TRBJ1-1; D unresolved. The germline V gene encodes CDR1 MNHNS and CDR2 SASEGT. V lost 7 bases to trimming and J lost 4 bases, with 13 bases between them. The CDR3 has 13 residues. This CDR3 reads CASTSEGGTEAFF. CDR3 nucleotides: TGTGCCAGCACCTCCGAGGGCGGCACTGAAGCTTTCTTT.

V usage is TRBV28 and J usage is TRBJ2-2, with 8 positions matching TRBD2. Germline V gene data show CDR1 as MDHEN and CDR2 as SYDVKM. Unmatched junction bases numbered 3, after V lost 5 bases and J lost 4 bases. This CDR3 is 14 amino acids long. The CDR3 is CASSSGSTTGELFF. In DNA, the CDR3 is TGTGCCAGCAGTAGCGGGAGTACCACCGGGGAGCTGTTTTTT.

This clone has just a few counts. The chain carries TRBV29-1 and TRBJ1-1, with TRBD1 as a possible D gene (5 bases). The CDR3 runs 12 residues. CDR1 is SQVTM, CDR2 ANQGSEA, per germline. V was cut by 2 bases and J by 11 bases, with 15 bases left in between. Here the CDR3 reads CSVEIPRGVAFF. The CDR3 DNA sequence: TGCAGCGTTGAAATTCCCCGGGGGGTGGCTTTCTTT.

The J gene is TRBJ1-5, the V gene TRBV4-1; 10 bases fit TRBD1. Per the germline V gene, CDR1 is MGHRA and CDR2 is YSYEKL. The trim removed 1 base at V and 2 bases at J, leaving 5 bases unmatched. The CDR3 is made up of 17 amino acids. As DNA, the CDR3 is TGCGCCAGCAGCCAAGTGTCCGGGACAGGGGGCAATCAGCCCCAGCATTTT. Translated, it gives CASSQVSGTGGNQPQHF.

This clone was detected only a few times. This chain connects TRBV7-9 to TRBJ2-1; tentatively, D is TRBD2 (6 bases). Germline V gene data show CDR1 as SEHNR and CDR2 as FQNEAQ (reference sequence). Trimming stripped 5 bases from V and 4 bases from J, with 15 bases between. The CDR3 loop spans 15 amino acids. CDR3 region: CASSHRDSIYNEQFF. CDR3 nucleotides: TGTGCCAGCAGCCACCGGGACTCCATATACAATGAGCAGTTCTTC. Using reference TRBV7-9 and TRBJ2-1 for the parts outside the CDR3, the full variable domain is DTGVSQNPRHKITKRGQNVTFRCDPISEHNRLYWYRQTLGQGPEFLTYFQNEAQLEKSRLLSDRFSAERPKGSFSTLEIQRTEQGDSAMYLCASSHRDSIYNEQFFGPGTRLTVL.

The rearrangement joins TRBV19 to TRBJ2-1; TRBD2 matches 16 bases. Germline V gene sequence: CDR1 LNHDA, CDR2 SQIVND (reference sequence). CDR3 length: 19 residues. V shed 5 bases and J 8 bases; nucleotides not matched to a gene: 15. This CDR3 reads CASSFTGLAGGWWLHEQFF. CDR3 nucleotides: TGTGCCAGTAGTTTTACGGGACTAGCGGGAGGGTGGTGGCTCCATGAGCAGTTCTTC.

The J gene is TRBJ1-2, the V gene TRBV6-1; D is possibly TRBD1 (6 bases). The CDR3 contains 14 residues. The ends were cut back, 4 bases at V and 1 base at J, with 10 bases in the middle. CDR1 MNHNS and CDR2 SASEGT come from the germline V gene. The CDR3 reads CASSGTASNYGYTF. In DNA form, the CDR3 reads TGTGCCAGCAGTGGGACAGCAAGTAACTATGGCTACACCTTC.

The V and J genes are TRBV27 and TRBJ1-1; maybe TRBD1 (5 bases). Germline V gene data show CDR1 as MNHEY and CDR2 as SMNVEV (reference sequence). The CDR3 contains 13 residues. Trimming took 6 bases from V and 7 from J, leaving 15 bases between them. CDR3 loop: CASRGRDSGEAFF. In nucleotides, the CDR3 is TGTGCCAGCAGAGGCCGGGACTCGGGTGAAGCTTTCTTT.

V usage is TRBV7-9 and J usage is TRBJ2-5; 8 nucleotides match TRBD1. The CDR3 totals 17 residues. Germline V gene sequence: CDR1 SEHNR, CDR2 FQNEAQ (reference sequence). V trimming: 2 bases; J trimming: 3 bases; junction bases outside the gene matches: 11. In DNA form, the CDR3 reads TGTGCCAGCAGCTTATCATCAGGGGGCGCGAGCAAAGAGACCCAGTACTTC. This translates into CASSLSSGGASKETQYF.

The rearrangement links TRBV28 to TRBJ2-3; 7 bases are shared with TRBD2. The J segment lost 6 bases and the V segment lost 6 bases, leaving 15 bases of the junction unmatched. CDR1 is MDHEN and CDR2 is SYDVKM in the germline V gene. This CDR3 comprises 16 residues. The CDR3 coding sequence is TGTGCCAGCAGCGAATATAGCGGGTACGAGGGGGATACGCAGTATTTT. Translation: CASSEYSGYEGDTQYF. Drawing the rest from reference TRBV28 and TRBJ2-3, the complete variable domain is DVKVTQSSRYLVKRTGEKVFLECVQDMDHENMFWYRQDPGLGLRLIYFSYDVKMKEKGDIPEGYSVSREKKERFSLILESASTNQTSMYLCASSEYSGYEGDTQYFGPGTRLTVL.

This sequence joins TRBV27 and TRBJ2-6, with TRBD1 identical over 8 bases. Germline trimming cut 4 bases from V and 0 bases from J; bases unmatched to any gene: 8. Germline assignment: CDR1 MNHEY and CDR2 SMNVEV (reference sequence). The CDR3 runs 18 residues. CDR3 region: CASSSSRDRHSGANVLTF. In nucleotides, the CDR3 is TGTGCCAGCAGTTCCAGCCGGGACAGGCACTCTGGGGCCAACGTCCTGACTTTC.

The rearrangement links TRBV7-3 to TRBJ2-2; 9 nucleotides align to TRBD1. The CDR3 loop spans 16 amino acids. Germline lookup yields CDR1 SGHTA and CDR2 FQGTGA. V was pared by 1 base and J by 5 bases, with 5 bases of the junction left unmatched. The chain's CDR3 is CASSLNTGGATGELFF. CDR3 DNA sequence: TGTGCCAGCAGCTTAAATACAGGGGGCGCAACCGGGGAGCTGTTTTTT.

This clone is a singleton in its sample. The chain has TRBV19 and TRBJ2-5; the match to TRBD2 covers 8 bases. The CDR3 consists of 15 residues. Germline V CDR1 and CDR2: LNHDA, SQIVND (reference sequence). V was clipped by 3 bases and J by 1 base; unmatched bases: 4. The CDR3 nucleotides are TGTGCCAGTAGTATTGCGGGAGGCCTCCAAGAGACCCAGTACTTC. This gives the protein CASSIAGGLQETQYF. Full variable domain (missing parts from reference TRBV19 and TRBJ2-5): DGGITQSPKYLFRKEGQNVTLSCEQNLNHDAMYWYRQDPGQGLRLIYYSQIVNDFQKGDIAEGYSVSREKKESFPLTVTSAQKNPTAFYLCASSIAGGLQETQYFGPGTRLLVL.

The genes are TRBV4-1 and TRBJ1-4; TRBD1 matches at 12 bases. Germline lookup yields CDR1 MGHRA and CDR2 YSYEKL. This CDR3 has 14 residues. V lost 4 bases to trimming and J lost 8 bases; unmatched junction nucleotides: 2. Here the CDR3 reads CASSPGQGAEKLFF. The CDR3 DNA reads TGCGCCAGCAGCCCGGGACAGGGGGCGGAAAAACTGTTTTTT.

The J gene is TRBJ1-1, the V gene TRBV7-3; a weak D match, TRBD1 (6 bases). Germline V gene data show CDR1 as SGHTA and CDR2 as FQGTGA. This CDR3 spans 14 amino acids. V was clipped by 5 bases and J by 4 bases, with 14 bases between them. CDR3 protein: CASSPTGLGTEAFF. In DNA, the CDR3 is TGTGCCAGCAGCCCTACAGGGTTGGGCACTGAAGCTTTCTTT.

The chain uses TRBV10-3 and TRBJ2-1; TRBD2 aligns across 9 bases. The V gene's germline CDR1 is ENHRY and CDR2 SYGVKD. The V and J ends lost 4 bases and 4 bases, in that order; junction bases with no gene match: 5. The CDR3 consists of 15 residues. Here the CDR3 reads CAISAPSGGYNEQFF. The CDR3 region has the DNA TGTGCCATCAGTGCCCCCAGCGGGGGGTACAATGAGCAGTTCTTC.

In this sample, this clone turned up once. The chain combines TRBV5-4 with TRBJ2-2; 10 nucleotides line up with TRBD2. This CDR3 has 17 amino acids. Germline V gene lookup returns CDR1 SGHNT and CDR2 YYREEE (reference sequence). J was trimmed by 6 bases and V by 2 bases; bases with no gene match: 10. For the CDR3, the DNA is TGTGCCAGCAGCTTCCTAGCGGGAGTAAATGGTCCCGGGGAGCTGTTTTTT. Translating gives CASSFLAGVNGPGELFF.

V is TRBV4-3 and J is TRBJ1-1; D is ambiguous. This CDR3 has 13 residues. Germline V gene data show CDR1 as LGHNA and CDR2 as YSLEER. V was clipped by 4 bases and J by 5 bases, with 11 bases between them. This CDR3 is CASSPYAGTEAFF. Here the CDR3 DNA reads TGCGCCAGCAGCCCCTACGCGGGTACTGAAGCTTTCTTT.